The present T cell receptor beta chain was sequenced within a study of STAT3 mutations in large granular lymphocyte leukemia. The overall study: Roughly 38% of treated T-LGLL patients showed hematologic response to immunosuppression.

CDR1 is MDHEN, CDR2 SYDVKM, per germline. This CDR3 contains 12 residues. V lost 3 bases and J 4 bases, leaving 6 bases between the germline ends. The study, taken as a whole, reports: Every T-cell large granular lymphocyte leukemia patient had at least one immunodominant TCR beta clonotype.

This clone was recorded a few times. What it binds is not known. Generated by immunoSEQ multiplex PCR, the TCRdb table keeps only in-frame clones and is missing some. The table has under 35,000 clones, about 83% seen once. The clonotype was recovered from a woman in her forties or fifties with T-cell large granular lymphocyte leukemia. Some clones in this sample may be carry-over from other donors' samples. The chain recombines TRBV28 with TRBJ1-2; D is unresolved. Sequenced: peripheral blood mononuclear cells. Here the CDR3 reads CASSLVSYGYTF. The CDR3 DNA is TGTGCCAGCAGTTTGGTCTCCTATGGCTACACCTTC.